One sample yielded the 27 T cell receptor beta chains listed below, sequenced in a study of blood T cell repertoires in COVID-19. The data were produced by immunoSEQ multiplex PCR, yet TCRdb's version contains in-frame clones alone and is incomplete. This sample yields more than 100,000 clones, of which around 87% are seen a single time; 25% to 35% belongs to the top ten. The material sequenced was peripheral blood. These receptors originate from a woman in her 70s with acute or convalescent COVID-19.

In this sample, this clone turned up a few times. The rearrangement joins TRBV7-9 to TRBJ2-7; 8 bases map to TRBD1. The CDR3 has 14 amino acids. The V segment lost 6 bases and the J segment 2 bases; nucleotides outside the gene matches: 6. Germline assignment: CDR1 SEHNR and CDR2 FQNEAQ (reference sequence). The CDR3 coding sequence is TGTGCCAGCAGATCGGACAGGGATACCTACGAGCAGTACTTC. Translating it yields CASRSDRDTYEQYF.

The gene calls are TRBV11-2 and TRBJ2-3, with 7 bases lining up with TRBD2. This CDR3 contains 14 residues. J was trimmed by 5 bases and V by 1 base; bases with no gene match: 3. The germline V gene encodes CDR1 SGHAT and CDR2 FQNNGV. CDR3 sequence reads: CASSLAGGGDTQYF. The CDR3 nucleotides are TGTGCCAGCAGCTTAGCGGGAGGTGGAGATACGCAGTATTTT.

This clone was observed a single time. V is TRBV5-4 and J is TRBJ2-3, with TRBD1 matching over 8 bases. Unmatched junction bases numbered 10, after V lost 4 bases and J lost 6 bases. This CDR3 contains 15 residues. The V gene's germline CDR1 is SGHNT and CDR2 YYREEE (reference sequence). Here the CDR3 reads CASSPLDRVEDTQYF. CDR3 DNA sequence: TGTGCCAGCAGCCCCTTGGACAGGGTGGAGGATACGCAGTATTTT.

Here the CDR3 DNA reads TGTGCCAGCAGGGACGGGACAGGGAGGGAAAAACTGTTTTTT. This encodes CASRDGTGREKLFF. The rearrangement uses TRBV2 and TRBJ1-4; 9 nucleotides line up with TRBD1. The length of the CDR3 is 14 residues. From germline, CDR1 is SNHLY and CDR2 FYNNEI. V shed 6 bases, J shed 8 bases, and the junction held 7 bases outside the gene matches. Filled out from reference TRBV2 and TRBJ1-4, the complete variable domain reads EPEVTQTPSHQVTQMGQEVILRCVPISNHLYFYWYRQILGQKVEFLVSFYNNEISEKSEIFDDQFSVERPDGSNFTLKIRSTKLEDSAMYFCASRDGTGREKLFFGSGTQLSVL.

The chain is built from TRBV5-6 and TRBJ1-6; 7 bases align to TRBD1. The CDR3 has 14 amino acids. Trimming cost V 0 bases and J 7 bases; bases outside gene matches: 1. The V gene's germline CDR1 is SGHDT and CDR2 YYEEEE. This CDR3 reads CASSLGQGNSPLHF. The DNA for the CDR3 is TGTGCCAGCAGCTTGGGACAGGGAAATTCACCCCTCCACTTT.

V and J are TRBV28 and TRBJ2-5; D may be TRBD2 (7 bases). The CDR3 contains 15 residues. V lost 7 bases to trimming and J lost 2 bases, with 17 bases between them. The germline gives CDR1 MDHEN, CDR2 SYDVKM. The CDR3 spells CASTSQRGGQETQYF. CDR3 nucleotides: TGTGCCAGCACTTCCCAGAGGGGGGGACAAGAGACCCAGTACTTC.

The CDR3 bases are TGTGCCACCAGTGACTCAAAACGGGGGGATACCACTGAAGCTTTCTTT. As protein: CATSDSKRGDTTEAFF. The chain employs TRBV24-1 and TRBJ1-1; perhaps TRBD1 as D (5 bases). V was trimmed by 4 bases and J by 4 bases, leaving 18 bases between them. CDR1 is KGHDR and CDR2 is SFDVKD in the germline V gene. The CDR3 length is 16 residues.

The rearrangement joins TRBV19 to TRBJ2-2, with 8 nucleotides matching TRBD1. Germline V gene data show CDR1 as LNHDA and CDR2 as SQIVND (reference sequence). The CDR3 extends over 16 amino acids. Unmatched junction bases numbered 11, after V lost 6 bases and J lost 5 bases. CDR3 sequence reads: CASRRTGTGGTGELFF. CDR3 sequence (DNA): TGTGCCAGTAGGAGAACCGGGACAGGAGGGACCGGGGAGCTGTTTTTT.

The chain's CDR3 is CRGQGTEKLFF. The CDR3 nucleotides read TGCAGGGGACAGGGGACTGAAAAACTGTTTTTT. The chain uses TRBV20-1 and TRBJ1-4, with 10 positions matching TRBD1. CDR1 and CDR2 (germline): DFQATT, SNEGSKA (reference sequence). This CDR3 spans 11 amino acids.

V is TRBV6-1 and J is TRBJ2-7; TRBD1 matches at 9 bases. Germline CDR1 and CDR2: MNHNS and SASEGT. Trimming cost V 2 bases and J 2 bases; bases outside gene matches: 10. This CDR3 is built from 17 residues. The CDR3 region has the DNA TGTGCCAGCAGTGAAAAGGGATGGGGACAGGGCACCTACGAGCAGTACTTC. It codes for CASSEKGWGQGTYEQYF.

CDR3 protein: CASSFSPSGGDTQYF. For the CDR3, the DNA is TGTGCCAGCAGCTTTTCTCCTAGCGGGGGAGATACGCAGTATTTT. The chain employs TRBV5-6 and TRBJ2-3; TRBD2 agrees at 10 bases. The V and J ends lost 2 bases and 5 bases, in that order; junction bases with no gene match: 5. Germline CDR1 reads SGHDT; CDR2 reads YYEEEE. The CDR3 covers 15 residues.

The rearrangement uses TRBV11-2 and TRBJ2-7; the D gene is possibly TRBD1 (6 bases). The CDR3 is 18 amino acids. CDR1 and CDR2 from the germline V gene are SGHAT and FQNNGV. The germline V and J ends were trimmed by 0 bases and 3 bases, with 21 bases remaining between them. Here the CDR3 reads CASSLDGFRTENIYEQYF. CDR3 sequence (DNA): TGTGCCAGCAGCTTAGATGGGTTCAGGACAGAAAATATCTACGAGCAGTACTTC.

This chain links TRBV6-5 with TRBJ2-2, with D possibly TRBD2 on 6 matching bases. There are 16 residues in the CDR3. V lost 4 bases and J 3 bases, leaving 15 bases between the germline ends. The germline V gene encodes CDR1 MNHEY and CDR2 SVGAGI. The CDR3 DNA follows: TGTGCCAGCAGTTCGGGGACTGGCGGGTACACCGGGGAGCTGTTTTTT. It yields the protein CASSSGTGGYTGELFF.

The sample holds one count of this clone. The genes are TRBV11-3 and TRBJ1-2, with a possible D match to TRBD1 (5 bases). CDR1 and CDR2 from the germline V gene are SGHNT and YENEEA. V was shortened by 0 bases and J by 3 bases, with 11 bases between the two germline ends. The CDR3 consists of 15 residues. The CDR3: CASSLDSGLDYGYTF. DNA of the CDR3: TGTGCCAGCAGCTTAGATTCAGGGTTGGACTATGGCTACACCTTC.

DNA for the CDR3: TGTGCCAGCAGCCTCGGAGAGAACACTGAAGCTTTCTTT. It codes for CASSLGENTEAFF. The chain is built from TRBV3-1 (or the pseudogene TRBV3-2) and TRBJ1-1; D remains ambiguous. The V gene lost 4 bases and the J gene lost 1 base, with 7 bases spanning the gap. The germline V gene encodes CDR1 LGHDT and CDR2 YNNKEL (reference sequence). The CDR3 extends over 13 amino acids.

J is TRBJ2-7 and V is TRBV28; the D gene is possibly TRBD2 (6 bases). Germline V gene sequence: CDR1 MDHEN, CDR2 SYDVKM. Trimming shortened V by 6 bases and J by 1 base, and 7 bases separated the two germline ends. The CDR3 is 12 amino acids. The CDR3 spells CASRAGSYEQYF. The CDR3 nucleotides are TGTGCCAGCAGGGCGGGGTCCTACGAGCAGTACTTC. The entire variable domain, with the rest obtained from reference TRBV28 and TRBJ2-7, is as follows: DVKVTQSSRYLVKRTGEKVFLECVQDMDHENMFWYRQDPGLGLRLIYFSYDVKMKEKGDIPEGYSVSREKKERFSLILESASTNQTSMYLCASRAGSYEQYFGPGTRLTVT.

The rearrangement links TRBV30 to TRBJ2-3; TRBD2 might be the D (6 bases). The CDR3 is 14 residues long. Germline V CDR1 and CDR2: GTSNPN, SVGIG (reference sequence). Between the trimmed V and J ends, which lost 7 bases and 6 bases, there was a span of 20 bases. The CDR3 coding sequence is TGTGCCTCTTCGGAGGGCGCGGGTCTCGATACGCAGTATTTT. Its protein product is CASSEGAGLDTQYF.

The genes are TRBV5-4 and TRBJ2-1, with TRBD2 matching over 9 bases. Germline-derived CDR1 and CDR2 are SGHNT and YYREEE (reference sequence). The CDR3 contains 17 residues. J gave up 3 bases and V 5 bases, and 12 bases lay outside the gene matches. CDR3 in amino acids: CASSGMLERGVYNEQFF. The CDR3, as DNA: TGTGCCAGCAGTGGCATGCTGGAGCGGGGGGTCTACAATGAGCAGTTCTTC. Full variable domain (rest looked up from reference TRBV5-4 and TRBJ2-1): ETGVTQSPTHLIKTRGQQVTLRCSSQSGHNTVSWYQQALGQGPQFIFQYYREEENGRGNFPPRFSGLQFPNYSSELNVNALELDDSALYLCASSGMLERGVYNEQFFGPGTRLTVL.

The rearrangement uses TRBV10-3 and TRBJ1-2; D unresolved. The CDR3 runs to 14 residues. Between the trimmed V and J ends, which lost 3 bases and 7 bases, there was a span of 15 bases. Germline V lookup: CDR1 ENHRY, CDR2 SYGVKD. The CDR3: CAISDPGEVFGYTF. The CDR3 DNA reads as TGTGCCATCAGTGACCCGGGTGAGGTGTTTGGCTACACCTTC.

The J gene is TRBJ1-1, the V gene TRBV11-3; perhaps TRBD1 as D (5 bases). The germline V gene has CDR1 SGHNT and CDR2 YENEEA. This CDR3 has 15 residues. Trimming stripped 5 bases from V and 0 bases from J, with 13 bases between. CDR3 loop: CASSAVRVVNTEAFF. For the CDR3, the DNA is TGTGCCAGCAGCGCAGTCAGGGTCGTGAACACTGAAGCTTTCTTT. Variable domain in full (rest from reference TRBV11-3 and TRBJ1-1): EAGVVQSPRYKIIEKKQPVAFWCNPISGHNTLYWYLQNLGQGPELLIRYENEEAVDDSQLPKDRFSAERLKGVDSTLKIQPAELGDSAVYLCASSAVRVVNTEAFFGQGTRLTVV.

This chain uses TRBV10-1 with TRBJ2-1, with 7 bases fitting TRBD2. The CDR3 is 16 residues long. Germline lookup yields CDR1 WNHNN and CDR2 SYGVQD (reference sequence). The ends lost 3 bases at V and 0 bases at J; junction bases unmatched: 5. In DNA form, the CDR3 reads TGCGCCAGCAGTGACGGGGGGACGAGCTCCTACAATGAGCAGTTCTTC. Protein product: CASSDGGTSSYNEQFF.

The chain joins TRBV5-1 to TRBJ1-3; tentative D call: TRBD1 (6 bases). Between the trimmed V and J ends, which lost 4 bases and 0 bases, there was a span of 14 bases. CDR1 is SGHRS, CDR2 YFSETQ, per germline. The CDR3 spans 16 residues. The DNA of the CDR3 is TGCGCCAGCAGCCCGAGACAGGCGAGCTCTGGAAACACCATATATTTT. As protein: CASSPRQASSGNTIYF.

The chain uses TRBV10-2 and TRBJ1-4, with a weak D call TRBD1 (5 bases). This CDR3 comprises 14 residues. CDR1 is WSHSY, CDR2 SAAADI, per germline. The V gene lost 8 bases and the J gene lost 3 bases, with 13 bases spanning the gap. The chain's CDR3 is CASRRAGPNEKLFF. The CDR3 coding sequence is TGCGCCAGCCGTCGGGCAGGGCCTAATGAAAAACTGTTTTTT.

This clone was counted once. The chain employs TRBV2 and TRBJ2-2; 11 bases map to TRBD2. In germline, CDR1 is SNHLY, CDR2 FYNNEI. The CDR3 runs 15 residues. Unmatched junction bases numbered 5, after V lost 6 bases and J lost 5 bases. CDR3 residues: CASRSSSGGTGELFF. In DNA form, the CDR3 reads TGTGCCAGCAGATCCTCTAGCGGGGGGACCGGGGAGCTGTTTTTT.

This chain's CDR3 is CASSQPFQAPEQYF. The CDR3 DNA sequence: TGCGCCAGCAGCCAACCTTTCCAGGCCCCCGAGCAGTACTTC. The chain recombines TRBV4-1 with TRBJ2-7; D call uncertain. Trimming removed 2 bases from V and 6 bases from J, with 14 bases in between. The CDR3 is 14 amino acids. From germline, CDR1 is MGHRA and CDR2 YSYEKL.

The V and J genes are TRBV7-9 and TRBJ1-4; D is possibly TRBD1 (6 bases). Looked up from germline, CDR1 is SEHNR and CDR2 is FQNEAQ (reference sequence). This CDR3 is built from 16 residues. Trimming pared 5 bases from V and 0 bases from J, leaving 13 bases between. In DNA form, the CDR3 reads TGTGCCAGCAGCCCCCTAGCAGGGGCAACTAATGAAAAACTGTTTTTT. The encoded protein is CASSPLAGATNEKLFF.

V is TRBV2 and J is TRBJ1-2; D is ambiguous. The length of the CDR3 is 10 residues. Trimming cost V 8 bases and J 8 bases, with 9 bases left between them. CDR1 SNHLY and CDR2 FYNNEI come from the germline V gene. In DNA, the CDR3 is TGTGCCAGCGCCGCTGGCGGCTACACCTTC. Amino acids: CASAAGGYTF.